This TCR beta chain originates from a study of T cell changes during pregnancy in multiple sclerosis. Sequencing used immunoSEQ multiplex PCR; TCRdb keeps in-frame clones, though not all of them. The sample lists tens of thousands of clones; roughly 94% were seen once. CDR1 and CDR2 from the germline V gene are SGHRS and YFSETQ. V lost 3 bases and J lost 5, with 23 bases in between. There are 17 residues in the CDR3. The chain is built from TRBV5-1 and TRBJ1-2, with D unclear. The sequenced sample was peripheral blood, obtained in the third trimester of pregnancy. The source is a female donor with multiple sclerosis, enrolled in a pregnancy study. CDR3 loop: CASSSREGPTAIYGYTF. CDR3 nucleotides: TGCGCCAGCAGCTCGCGTGAGGGCCCAACCGCAATATATGGCTACACCTTC.